This TCR beta chain stems from a study of T cells in Graves' hyperthyroidism and ophthalmopathy. Germline V gene sequence: CDR1 SGHAT, CDR2 FQDESV (reference sequence). The CDR3 is made up of 15 amino acids. The V segment lost 3 bases and the J segment 1 base; nucleotides outside the gene matches: 6. This clonotype has ten or more counts. What it recognizes is unknown. Study conclusions and caveats: Progression to ophthalmopathy was predicted a median of about 6.6 months early. Blood also held most thyroid clonotypes expanded beyond 0.001.

Researchers amplified the TCR beta CDR3 regions from RNA transcripts. HTBI primers were the set used in a first-round RT-PCR of the TCR CDR3. MiXCR, applied by TCRdb to the multiplex PCR reads, yields one record per CDR3 protein. The sample records 600,000 or so distinct CDR3 sequences, roughly 15% being singletons. The sequenced sample was blood. The chain joins TRBV11-1 to TRBJ2-7; 7 positions match TRBD2. This receptor was identified in a woman aged 50 to 60 with Graves' ophthalmopathy. The CDR3 reads CASSFYREVSYEQYF. The CDR3 region has the DNA TGTGCCAGCAGCTTTTACCGGGAGGTTTCCTACGAGCAGTACTTC.